This TCR beta chain stems from a study of vaccination and CD4 T cells after COVID-19. Sample treatment: approximately nine-day PBMC culture with coronavirus spike peptide pools or control peptides (ViraFEST assay). Sequencing of DNA taken from cultured CD4+ T cells relied on the Oncomine TCR Beta short-read assay. The genomic DNA was obtained from cultured CD4+ T cells by extraction with the QIAamp micro DNA kit. TCRdb passed the PCR reads through MiXCR, listing each CDR3 protein once. The sample shows some 16,000 distinct CDR3 sequences, approximately 67% of them seen only once. Germline CDR1 reads LGHNA; CDR2 reads YSLEER. V was clipped by 0 bases and J by 5 bases; unmatched bases: 9. The CDR3 has 17 amino acids. Findings and caveats of the study: Only after vaccination were a median about 87% of convalescents' reactive clones seen.

To note about this clonotype: What it binds is not known.

This chain connects TRBV4-3 to TRBJ2-5; TRBD2 matches 10 bases. This receptor was obtained from a human donor who had recovered from COVID-19. Sequencing was performed on CD4+ T cells from blood, cultured in vitro. The CDR3 bases are TGCGCCAGCAGCCAAGAACTAGCGGGATCGGTAGTGGAGACCCAGTACTTC. Translating it yields CASSQELAGSVVETQYF.